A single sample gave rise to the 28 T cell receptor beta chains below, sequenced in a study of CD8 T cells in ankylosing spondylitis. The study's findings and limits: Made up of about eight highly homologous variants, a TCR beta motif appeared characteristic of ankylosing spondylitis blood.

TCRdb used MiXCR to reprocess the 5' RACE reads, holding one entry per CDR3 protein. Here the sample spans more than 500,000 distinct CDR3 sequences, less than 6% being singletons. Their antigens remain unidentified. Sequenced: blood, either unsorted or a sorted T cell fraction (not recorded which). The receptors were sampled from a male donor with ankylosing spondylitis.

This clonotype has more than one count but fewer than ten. The CDR3 nucleotides read TGCGCCAGCAGCCAACAGGGCCTTCGGGGCTATGGCTACACCTTC. It translates to CASSQQGLRGYGYTF. V usage is TRBV4-3 and J usage is TRBJ1-2, with D perhaps matching TRBD1 (5 bases). CDR1 and CDR2 (germline): LGHNA, YSLEER. The CDR3 is made up of 15 amino acids. Trimming left V 2 bases short and J 4 bases short, with 14 bases between.

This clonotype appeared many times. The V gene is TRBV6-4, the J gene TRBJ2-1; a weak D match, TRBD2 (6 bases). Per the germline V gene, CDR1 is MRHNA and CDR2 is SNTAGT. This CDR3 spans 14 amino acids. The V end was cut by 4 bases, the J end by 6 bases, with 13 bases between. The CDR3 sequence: CASSATTSSNEQFF. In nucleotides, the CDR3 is TGTGCCAGCAGTGCTACAACTAGCAGCAATGAGCAGTTCTTC.

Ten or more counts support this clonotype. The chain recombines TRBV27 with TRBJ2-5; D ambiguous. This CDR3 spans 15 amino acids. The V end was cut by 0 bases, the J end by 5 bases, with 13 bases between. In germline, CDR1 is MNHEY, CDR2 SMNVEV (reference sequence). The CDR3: CASSLSLTNGETQYF. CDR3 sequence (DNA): TGTGCCAGCAGTTTATCTCTCACAAACGGGGAGACCCAGTACTTC.

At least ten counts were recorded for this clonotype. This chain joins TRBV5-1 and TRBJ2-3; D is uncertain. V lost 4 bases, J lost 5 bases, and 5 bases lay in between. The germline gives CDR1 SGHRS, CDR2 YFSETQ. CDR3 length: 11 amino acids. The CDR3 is CASSELDTQYF. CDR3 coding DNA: TGCGCCAGCAGCGAGTTAGATACGCAGTATTTT. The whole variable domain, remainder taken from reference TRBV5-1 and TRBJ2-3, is KAGVTQTPRYLIKTRGQQVTLSCSPISGHRSVSWYQQTPGQGLQFLFEYFSETQRNKGNFPGRFSGRQFSNSRSEMNVSTLELGDSALYLCASSELDTQYFGPGTRLTVL.

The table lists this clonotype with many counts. Written as DNA, the CDR3 is TGCAGCGTCCGTGGGACTAGCGGAAGAGGGGGAGAGACCCAGTACTTC. This gives the protein CSVRGTSGRGGETQYF. The chain carries TRBV29-1 and TRBJ2-5; 11 nucleotides match TRBD2. The CDR3 runs 16 residues. Trimming at V came to 6 bases and at J to 4 bases, leaving 13 bases not matched to a gene. Germline CDR1 reads SQVTM; CDR2 reads ANQGSEA.

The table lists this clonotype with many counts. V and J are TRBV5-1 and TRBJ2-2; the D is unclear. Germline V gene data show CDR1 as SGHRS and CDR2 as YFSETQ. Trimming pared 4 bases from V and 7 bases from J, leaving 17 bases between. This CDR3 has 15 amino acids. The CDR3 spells CASSLDPGKGGELFF. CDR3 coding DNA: TGCGCCAGCAGCCTGGACCCCGGCAAGGGCGGGGAGCTGTTTTTT.

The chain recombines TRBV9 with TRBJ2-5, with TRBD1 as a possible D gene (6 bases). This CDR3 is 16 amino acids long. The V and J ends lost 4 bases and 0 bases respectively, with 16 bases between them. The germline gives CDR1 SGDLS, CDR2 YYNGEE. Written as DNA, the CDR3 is TGTGCCAGCAGCCTCCCGGACAGCACGTACCAAGAGACCCAGTACTTC. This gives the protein CASSLPDSTYQETQYF. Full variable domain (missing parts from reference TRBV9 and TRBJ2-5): DSGVTQTPKHLITATGQRVTLRCSPRSGDLSVYWYQQSLDQGLQFLIQYYNGEERAKGNILERFSAQQFPDLHSELNLSSLELGDSALYFCASSLPDSTYQETQYFGPGTRLLVL.

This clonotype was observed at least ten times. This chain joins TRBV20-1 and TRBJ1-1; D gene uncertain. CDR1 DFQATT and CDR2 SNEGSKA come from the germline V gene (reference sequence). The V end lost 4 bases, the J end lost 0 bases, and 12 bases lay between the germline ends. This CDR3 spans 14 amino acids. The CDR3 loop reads CSAIMGGMNTEAFF. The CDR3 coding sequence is TGCAGTGCTATTATGGGCGGCATGAACACTGAAGCTTTCTTT.

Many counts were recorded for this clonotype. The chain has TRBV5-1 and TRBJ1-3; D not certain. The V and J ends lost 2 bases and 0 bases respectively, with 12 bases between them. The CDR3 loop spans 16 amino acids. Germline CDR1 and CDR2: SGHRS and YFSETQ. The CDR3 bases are TGCGCCAGCAGCTTACCGGACCGTTCCTCTGGAAACACCATATATTTT. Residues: CASSLPDRSSGNTIYF.

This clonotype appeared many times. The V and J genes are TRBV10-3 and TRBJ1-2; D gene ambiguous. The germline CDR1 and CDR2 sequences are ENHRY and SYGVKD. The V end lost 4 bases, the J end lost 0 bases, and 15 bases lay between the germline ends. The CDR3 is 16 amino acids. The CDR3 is CAISVGGSRANYGYTF. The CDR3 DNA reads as TGTGCCATCAGTGTAGGTGGGTCCCGGGCTAACTATGGCTACACCTTC.

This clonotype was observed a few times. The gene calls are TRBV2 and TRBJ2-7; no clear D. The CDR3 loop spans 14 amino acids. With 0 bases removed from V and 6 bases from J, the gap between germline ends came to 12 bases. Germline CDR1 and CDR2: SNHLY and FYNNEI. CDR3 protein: CASSEAPTSGEQYF. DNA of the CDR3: TGTGCCAGCAGTGAAGCCCCAACTTCGGGCGAGCAGTACTTC.

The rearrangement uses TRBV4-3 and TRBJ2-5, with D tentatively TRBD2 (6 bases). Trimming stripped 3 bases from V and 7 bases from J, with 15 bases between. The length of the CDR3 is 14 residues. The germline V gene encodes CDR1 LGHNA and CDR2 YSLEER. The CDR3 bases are TGCGCCAGCAGCCAGGGACTTCTGTCATCGACCCAGTACTTC. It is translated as CASSQGLLSSTQYF.

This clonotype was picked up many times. CDR3 DNA sequence: TGCAGTGCCGTCCGGGACAGCTATGGCTACACCTTC. The encoded protein is CSAVRDSYGYTF. The genes are TRBV20-1 and TRBJ1-2, with 7 bases that match TRBD1. The germline CDR1 and CDR2 sequences are DFQATT and SNEGSKA (reference sequence). Trimming took 6 bases from V and 4 from J; bases not matched to a gene: 5. This CDR3 has 12 amino acids.

The CDR3 coding sequence is TGTGCCAGCAGAGCCCTCGGACGTCCCAAAAACATTCAGTACTTC. The encoded protein is CASRALGRPKNIQYF. This chain joins TRBV11-2 and TRBJ2-4; unclear D gene. V lost 6 bases and J lost 2, with 14 bases in between. The CDR3 loop spans 15 amino acids. Germline V gene lookup returns CDR1 SGHAT and CDR2 FQNNGV.

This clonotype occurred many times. The CDR3 coding sequence is TGTGCCACCAGCAGACAGGTTGCCGATGAAAAACTGTTTTTT. It is translated as CATSRQVADEKLFF. This chain connects TRBV15 to TRBJ1-4; no firm D call. The CDR3 is 14 amino acids. Germline V gene sequence: CDR1 LNHNV, CDR2 YYDKDF (reference sequence). V was clipped by 2 bases and J by 6 bases, with 10 bases between them.

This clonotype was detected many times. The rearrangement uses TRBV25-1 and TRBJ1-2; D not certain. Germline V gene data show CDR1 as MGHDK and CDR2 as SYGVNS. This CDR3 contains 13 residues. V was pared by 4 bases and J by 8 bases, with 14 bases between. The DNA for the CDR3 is TGTGCCAGCAGTGGTCCGGACGGGAGAGGCTACACCTTC. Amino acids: CASSGPDGRGYTF.

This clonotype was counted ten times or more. The CDR3 sequence: CASSLWDGQKGALHF. The CDR3, as DNA: TGTGCCAGCAGCTTATGGGACGGGCAGAAGGGAGCCCTCCACTTT. The V call is TRBV7-2, the J call TRBJ1-6; perhaps TRBD1 as D (5 bases). The CDR3 is 15 residues long. CDR1 and CDR2 from the germline V gene are SGHTA and FQGNSA. V was pared by 2 bases and J by 14 bases, with 19 bases between.

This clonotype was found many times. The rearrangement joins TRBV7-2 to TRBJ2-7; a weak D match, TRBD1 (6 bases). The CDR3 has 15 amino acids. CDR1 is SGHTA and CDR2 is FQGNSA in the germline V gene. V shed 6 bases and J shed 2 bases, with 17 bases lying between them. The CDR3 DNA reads TGTGCCAGCAGTTTACAGGGTCCAGGGGCCTACGAGCAGTACTTC. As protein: CASSLQGPGAYEQYF. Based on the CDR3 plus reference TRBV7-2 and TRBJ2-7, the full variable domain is GAGVSQSPSNKVTEKGKDVELRCDPISGHTALYWYRQSLGQGLEFLIYFQGNSAPDKSGLPSDRFSAERTGGSVSTLTIQRTQQEDSAVYLCASSLQGPGAYEQYFGPGTRLTVT.

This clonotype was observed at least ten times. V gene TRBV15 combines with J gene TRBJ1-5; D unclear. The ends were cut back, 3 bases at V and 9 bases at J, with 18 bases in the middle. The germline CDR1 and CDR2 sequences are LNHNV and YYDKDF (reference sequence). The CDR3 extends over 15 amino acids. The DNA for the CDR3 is TGTGCCACCAGCAGGGGCCGTGTAGATGGGCGGCCCCAGCATTTT. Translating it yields CATSRGRVDGRPQHF.

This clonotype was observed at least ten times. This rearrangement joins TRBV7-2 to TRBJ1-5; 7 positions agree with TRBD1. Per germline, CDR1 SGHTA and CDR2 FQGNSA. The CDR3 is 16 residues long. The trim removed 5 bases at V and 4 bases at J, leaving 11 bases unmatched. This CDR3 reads CASSHGTEKFNQPQHF. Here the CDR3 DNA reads TGTGCCAGCAGCCATGGGACAGAGAAATTTAATCAGCCCCAGCATTTT. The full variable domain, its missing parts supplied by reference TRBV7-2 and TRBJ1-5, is GAGVSQSPSNKVTEKGKDVELRCDPISGHTALYWYRQSLGQGLEFLIYFQGNSAPDKSGLPSDRFSAERTGGSVSTLTIQRTQQEDSAVYLCASSHGTEKFNQPQHFGDGTRLSIL.

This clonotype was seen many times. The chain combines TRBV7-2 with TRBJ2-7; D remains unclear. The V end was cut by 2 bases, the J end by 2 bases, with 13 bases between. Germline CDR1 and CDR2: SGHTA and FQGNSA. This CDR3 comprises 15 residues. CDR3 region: CASSLKVSQTYEQYF. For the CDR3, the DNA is TGTGCCAGCAGCTTAAAAGTCTCACAGACCTACGAGCAGTACTTC.

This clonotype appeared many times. CDR3: CASSSARTYEQYF. CDR3 bases: TGTGCCAGCAGTTCCGCGCGGACCTACGAGCAGTACTTC. The chain carries TRBV12-3 or TRBV12-4 and TRBJ2-7; D remains unclear. Between the trimmed V and J ends, which lost 4 bases and 2 bases, there was a span of 9 bases. The CDR3 spans 13 residues.

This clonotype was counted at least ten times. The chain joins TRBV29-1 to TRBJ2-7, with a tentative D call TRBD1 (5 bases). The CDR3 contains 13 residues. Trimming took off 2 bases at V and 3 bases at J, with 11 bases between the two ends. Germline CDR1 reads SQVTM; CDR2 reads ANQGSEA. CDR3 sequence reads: CSVESGKGYEQYF. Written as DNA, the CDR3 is TGCAGCGTTGAATCAGGGAAGGGCTACGAGCAGTACTTC.

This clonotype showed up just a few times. The CDR3 bases are TGCAGTGCTGATGGGGTAAGGGGGCAATCCTACAATGAGCAGTTCTTC. Its protein product is CSADGVRGQSYNEQFF. The chain uses TRBV20-1 and TRBJ2-1, with 7 bases identical to TRBD1. This CDR3 is 16 amino acids long. The germline CDR1 and CDR2 sequences are DFQATT and SNEGSKA (reference sequence). The V and J ends lost 5 bases and 1 base, in that order; junction bases with no gene match: 11.

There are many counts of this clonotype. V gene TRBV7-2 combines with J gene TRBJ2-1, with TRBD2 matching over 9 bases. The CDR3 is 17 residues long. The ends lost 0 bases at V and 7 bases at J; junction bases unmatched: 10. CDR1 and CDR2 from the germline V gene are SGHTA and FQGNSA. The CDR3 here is CASSLALPGLAWNEQFF. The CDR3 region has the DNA TGTGCCAGCAGCTTAGCCCTACCGGGACTAGCATGGAATGAGCAGTTCTTC.

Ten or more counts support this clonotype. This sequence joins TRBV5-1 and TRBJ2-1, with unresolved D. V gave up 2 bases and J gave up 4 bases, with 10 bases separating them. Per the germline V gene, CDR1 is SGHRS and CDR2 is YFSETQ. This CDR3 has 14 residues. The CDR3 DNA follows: TGCGCCAGCAGCTTTCTGGGATTGTACAATGAGCAGTTCTTC. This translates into CASSFLGLYNEQFF.

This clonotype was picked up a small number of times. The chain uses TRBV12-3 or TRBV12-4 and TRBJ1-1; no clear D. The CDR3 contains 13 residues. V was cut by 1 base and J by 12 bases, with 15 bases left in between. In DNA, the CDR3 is TGTGCCAGCAGTTTAGGGGATCCAGCTTATTCTTTCTTT. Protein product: CASSLGDPAYSFF.

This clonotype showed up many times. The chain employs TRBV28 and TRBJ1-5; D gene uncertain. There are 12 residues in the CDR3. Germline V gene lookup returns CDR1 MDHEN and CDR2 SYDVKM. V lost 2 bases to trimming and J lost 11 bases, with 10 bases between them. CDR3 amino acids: CASSLIFGAQHF. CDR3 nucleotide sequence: TGTGCCAGCAGTTTAATCTTTGGGGCCCAGCATTTT.